This is a list of T cell receptor beta chains from one sample in a study of identical twins. Via MiXCR, TCRdb re-called the 5' RACE reads, giving one row per CDR3 protein. The sample has around 290,000 distinct CDR3 sequences; just under 9.5% are singletons. The same data also contributed to another study, on yellow fever vaccine responses in identical twins.

Sequencing input: CD8+ T cells sorted from blood. Receptors originate from a woman aged 18-29 years in good health. The CDR3 runs from the conserved cysteine through the conserved F or W. Each record gives: D gene, clone size, V gene, J gene, CDR3 DNA, CDR3 protein. The D gene is left open where the match is weak. Clone size is given for some rows only: seen once, a few or many times, or a class if the clone is expanded.

D gene: TRBD2; clone size: few; V gene: TRBV7-6; J gene: TRBJ2-1; CDR3 DNA: TGTGCCAGCAGCTTAGCTGGGGAGGGTTCCTACAATGAGCAGTTCTTC; CDR3 protein: CASSLAGEGSYNEQFF
D gene: -; clone size: few; V gene: TRBV29-1; J gene: TRBJ1-2; CDR3 DNA: TGCAGCGTTGAAGGGTTGGGGCCTGGCTACACCTTC; CDR3 protein: CSVEGLGPGYTF
D gene: -; clone size: many; V gene: TRBV3-1; J gene: TRBJ2-3; CDR3 DNA: TGTGCCAGCAGCCAAGATTATGGATACAGGGATACGCAGTATTTT; CDR3 protein: CASSQDYGYRDTQYF
D gene: -; clone size: -; V gene: TRBV6-2/TRBV6-3; J gene: TRBJ2-7; CDR3 DNA: TGTGCCAGCACCACCCCGGGTCCCTCCTACGAGCAGTACTTC; CDR3 protein: CASTTPGPSYEQYF
D gene: TRBD2; clone size: few; V gene: TRBV20-1; J gene: TRBJ2-1; CDR3 DNA: TGCAGTGCTAGAGGAATAGCGGGGGGTCAGGTTACCTACAATGAGCAGTTCTTC; CDR3 protein: CSARGIAGGQVTYNEQFF
D gene: -; clone size: few; V gene: TRBV7-9; J gene: TRBJ1-1; CDR3 DNA: TGTGCCAGCAGCCCCATTGGGGGGACTGAAGCTTTCTTT; CDR3 protein: CASSPIGGTEAFF
D gene: TRBD2; clone size: -; V gene: TRBV20-1; J gene: TRBJ2-1; CDR3 DNA: TGCAGTGCTAACCCCGGGACTAGCTACAATGAGCAGTTCTTC; CDR3 protein: CSANPGTSYNEQFF
D gene: TRBD1; clone size: -; V gene: TRBV29-1; J gene: TRBJ1-3; CDR3 DNA: TGCAGCGTTCGCGGGACAGGGGGCGGAAACACCATATATTTT; CDR3 protein: CSVRGTGGGNTIYF
D gene: -; clone size: few; V gene: TRBV7-3; J gene: TRBJ1-1; CDR3 DNA: TGTGCCAGCAGCTTAATGGGGGGGCGATTTAACACTGAAGCTTTCTTT; CDR3 protein: CASSLMGGRFNTEAFF
D gene: -; clone size: -; V gene: TRBV18; J gene: TRBJ2-7; CDR3 DNA: TGTGCCAGCTCACCCCCCTCCCGATCCGCGTACGAGCAGTACTTC; CDR3 protein: CASSPPSRSAYEQYF
D gene: TRBD2; clone size: few; V gene: TRBV5-1; J gene: TRBJ2-2; CDR3 DNA: TGCGCCAGCAGCCACGGGACTAGCGGGGATTGGGGCGGGGAGCTGTTTTTT; CDR3 protein: CASSHGTSGDWGGELFF
D gene: TRBD2; clone size: -; V gene: TRBV5-1; J gene: TRBJ2-1; CDR3 DNA: TGCGCCAGCAGCCCAGGACTAGGAGCTCAGTCTGAGCAGTTCTTC; CDR3 protein: CASSPGLGAQSEQFF
D gene: -; clone size: -; V gene: TRBV20-1; J gene: TRBJ2-2; CDR3 DNA: TGCAGTGCTAGAGATTGGGGGGTTGGCACCGGGGAGCTGTTTTTT; CDR3 protein: CSARDWGVGTGELFF
D gene: -; clone size: -; V gene: TRBV30; J gene: TRBJ1-6; CDR3 DNA: TGTGCCTGGACTCCGTTAGATAATTCACCCCTCCACTTT; CDR3 protein: CAWTPLDNSPLHF
D gene: -; clone size: few; V gene: TRBV6-2/TRBV6-3; J gene: TRBJ2-7; CDR3 DNA: TGTGCCAGCACCCCAGGCGGGGAGTGGTACGAGCAGTACTTC; CDR3 protein: CASTPGGEWYEQYF
D gene: -; clone size: few; V gene: TRBV18; J gene: TRBJ2-7; CDR3 DNA: TGTGCCAGCTCGCACTCCGATTCCTACGAGCAGTACTTC; CDR3 protein: CASSHSDSYEQYF